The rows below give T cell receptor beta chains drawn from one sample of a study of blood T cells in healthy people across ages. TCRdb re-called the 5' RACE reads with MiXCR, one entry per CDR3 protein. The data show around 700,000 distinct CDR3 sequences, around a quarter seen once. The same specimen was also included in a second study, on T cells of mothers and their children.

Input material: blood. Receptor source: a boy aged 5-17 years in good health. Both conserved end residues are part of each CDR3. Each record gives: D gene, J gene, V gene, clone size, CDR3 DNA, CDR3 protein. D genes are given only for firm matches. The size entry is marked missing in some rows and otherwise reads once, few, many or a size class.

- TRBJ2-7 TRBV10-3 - TGTGCCATCAGTGAGGTGGTGGGAGACTACGAGCAGTACTTC CAISEVVGDYEQYF
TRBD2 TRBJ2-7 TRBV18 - TGTGCCAGCTCCGAAGGACTAGCGGGAGCCCAGGTGGGCGAGCAGTACTTC CASSEGLAGAQVGEQYF
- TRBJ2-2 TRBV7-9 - TGTGCCAGCAGCTCGGAACAAAAAGCGAACACCGGGGAGCTGTTTTTT CASSSEQKANTGELFF
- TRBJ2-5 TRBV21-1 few TGTGCCAGCAGCAAAGACAGGGCTAGCGGGAGGTACCAAGAGACCCAGTACTTC CASSKDRASGRYQETQYF
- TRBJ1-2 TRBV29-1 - TGCAGCGTTTCAGGGTTGAATGGCTACACCTTC CSVSGLNGYTF
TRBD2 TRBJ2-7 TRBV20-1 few TGCAGTGCTAGAGTAGCGGGGGGGCCCTACGAGCAGTACTTC CSARVAGGPYEQYF
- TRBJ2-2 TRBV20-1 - TGCAGTGCTAGGAGCTTGCGGGCCGGGGAGCTGTTTTTT CSARSLRAGELFF
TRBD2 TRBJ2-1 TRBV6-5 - TGTGCCAGCACCCGACTAGCGGGGGACAATGAGCAGTTCTTC CASTRLAGDNEQFF
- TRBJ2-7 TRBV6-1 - TGTGCCAGCAGCGTGACCAACTACGAGCAGTACTTC CASSVTNYEQYF
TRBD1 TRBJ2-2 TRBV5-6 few TGTGCCAGCAGCTCTTGGACAGGGGGTATCACCGGGGAGCTGTTTTTT CASSSWTGGITGELFF
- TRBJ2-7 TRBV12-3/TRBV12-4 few TGTGCCAGCAGTGATCGGAATACCTACGAGCAGTACTTC CASSDRNTYEQYF
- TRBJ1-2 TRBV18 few TGTGCCAGCTCACCAGGTGCCGAGAACTATGGCTACACCTTC CASSPGAENYGYTF
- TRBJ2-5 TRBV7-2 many TGTGCCAGCAGCTTAAAAGGAAGCGAGACCCAGTACTTC CASSLKGSETQYF
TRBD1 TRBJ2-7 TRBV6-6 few TGTGCCAGCAGCAAGGGACAGTCGATGTACGAGCAATACTTC CASSKGQSMYEQYF
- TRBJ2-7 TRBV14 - TGTGCCAGCAGCCTGATCGGGGCCGACGAGCAGTACTTC CASSLIGADEQYF
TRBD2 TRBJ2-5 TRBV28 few TGTGCCAGCAGCCCAGCGGGAGGGCCGGTAGAGACCCAGTACTTC CASSPAGGPVETQYF
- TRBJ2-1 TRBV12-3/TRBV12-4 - TGTGCCAGCAGCCCAAAAGTAGGTGAGCAGTTCTTC CASSPKVGEQFF
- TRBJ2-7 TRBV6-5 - TGTGCCAGCAGTTACGGGGACAATTCTAACTACGAGCAGTACTTC CASSYGDNSNYEQYF
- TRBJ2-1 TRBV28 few TGTGCCAGCAGTTCCCCTTCTGGGGGCTCCTACAATGAGCAGTTCTTC CASSSPSGGSYNEQFF
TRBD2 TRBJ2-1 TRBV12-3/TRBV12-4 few TGTGCCAGCAGCCCAAGCGGGGGGCTTTCCTACAATGAGCAGTTCTTC CASSPSGGLSYNEQFF
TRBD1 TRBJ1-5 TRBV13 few TGTGCCAGCAGCCGAGGCCGGGACAGTAATCAGCCCCAGCATTTT CASSRGRDSNQPQHF
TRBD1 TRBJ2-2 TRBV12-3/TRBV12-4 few TGTGCCAGCACCGGGACAGAGAACACCGGGGAGCTGTTTTTT CASTGTENTGELFF
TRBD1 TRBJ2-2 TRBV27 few TGTGCCAGCAGCCAGGACAGGGGGCTAGGCGGGGAGCTGTTTTTT CASSQDRGLGGELFF
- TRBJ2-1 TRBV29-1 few TGCAGCGGCCGGTGGCGGAATGAGCAGTTCTTC CSGRWRNEQFF
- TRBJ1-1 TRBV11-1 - TGTGCCAGCAGCTTAGCGGTGGGGGAGACTGAAGCTTTCTTT CASSLAVGETEAFF
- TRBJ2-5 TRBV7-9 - TGTGCCAGCAGCTTAGGGGGTAGGGACGACCAGTACTTC CASSLGGRDDQYF
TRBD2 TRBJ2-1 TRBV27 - TGTGCCAGCAGTTTATTTGGCGGGGGGGCGAACAATGAGCAGTTCTTC CASSLFGGGANNEQFF
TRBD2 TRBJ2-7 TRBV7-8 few TGTGCCAGCAGCTTGATGGCGGGGGGGACCTACGAGCAGTACTTC CASSLMAGGTYEQYF
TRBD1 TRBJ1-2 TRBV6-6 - TGTGCCAGCAGCACAGGGGGAGCCTATGGCTACACCTTC CASSTGGAYGYTF
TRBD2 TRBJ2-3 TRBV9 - TGTGCCGGCAGCCTAAAAGGACTAGAAATTGATACGCAGTATTTT CAGSLKGLEIDTQYF
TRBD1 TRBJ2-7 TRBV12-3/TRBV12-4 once TGTGCCAGCAGTGTCTCGACAGGGTATCGCGAGCAGTACTTC CASSVSTGYREQYF
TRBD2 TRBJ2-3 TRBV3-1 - TGTGCCAGCCGCCTCCTGGCGGGAGTAGGAGATACGCAGTATTTT CASRLLAGVGDTQYF
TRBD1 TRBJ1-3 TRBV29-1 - TGCAGCGTCCCCGACAGGGAGACAGGAAACACCATATATTTT CSVPDRETGNTIYF